One and the same sample provided the 22 T cell receptor beta chains below, sequenced in a study of shared clonotypes between healthy human individuals (dated by TCRdb to 2018 to 2020). The library was produced with the immunoSEQ multiplex PCR assay. TCRdb carries this immuneACCESS record with in-frame sequences only. Its versions omit some clonotypes, under half of them owing to an unresolved V gene in the studies checked, with the rest unexplained. This sample is represented by 550,000 to 700,000 clones; approximately 73% of them were singletons. Around 1.8% of the sample comes from the top ten. Source material: memory CD4+ T cells sorted from blood. The cell subset or site label here, explained by the study, means: CD45RA-negative fraction. The source of these receptors is a woman aged 25-40 years in good health.

The genes are TRBV10-1 and TRBJ2-5; D is perhaps TRBD1 or TRBD2 (5 bases each). The CDR3 loop spans 13 amino acids. Per the germline V gene, CDR1 is WNHNN and CDR2 is SYGVQD (reference sequence). The V end lost 6 bases, the J end lost 5 bases, and 13 bases lay between the germline ends. The CDR3 region has the DNA TGCGCCAGCAGGGACTTACAGGCTGAGACCCAGTACTTC. It translates to CASRDLQAETQYF.

This chain links TRBV29-1 with TRBJ2-5, with 8 bases identical to TRBD1. The CDR3 covers 13 residues. The germline gives CDR1 SQVTM, CDR2 ANQGSEA. V lost 2 bases and J lost 5; bases outside the gene matches: 4. CDR3 loop: CSVERQGLETQYF. CDR3 in DNA: TGCAGCGTTGAACGACAGGGGCTGGAGACCCAGTACTTC.

This clone was seen just once. The chain carries TRBV7-6 and TRBJ2-2, with unresolved D. V lost 3 bases and J 2 bases, leaving 4 bases between the germline ends. The germline CDR1 and CDR2 sequences are SGHVS and FNYEAQ. The CDR3 runs to 13 residues. In nucleotides, the CDR3 is TGTGCCAGCAGCTTCGGAAACACCGGGGAGCTGTTTTTT. This translates into CASSFGNTGELFF.

The sample holds many counts of this clone. The V gene is TRBV29-1, the J gene TRBJ2-2; 8 bases map to TRBD1. The V and J ends lost 2 bases and 5 bases, in that order; junction bases with no gene match: 7. Germline lookup yields CDR1 SQVTM and CDR2 ANQGSEA. The CDR3 extends over 15 amino acids. CDR3 region: CSVESDRGWTGELFF. The CDR3 DNA is TGCAGCGTTGAATCCGACAGGGGCTGGACCGGGGAGCTGTTTTTT.

This clone was seen a few times. J is TRBJ1-2 and V is TRBV28; D is unresolved. CDR3 length: 14 amino acids. The germline V gene has CDR1 MDHEN and CDR2 SYDVKM. V lost 6 bases and J lost 4, with 15 bases in between. CDR3 nucleotides: TGTGCCAGCAGAGCCCGGGAGCCTGGCTATGGCTACACCTTC. Its protein is CASRAREPGYGYTF.

This chain uses TRBV2 with TRBJ2-7; TRBD1 aligns across 9 bases. The CDR3 runs 14 residues. Unmatched junction bases numbered 3, after V lost 6 bases and J lost 0 bases. Germline CDR1 and CDR2: SNHLY and FYNNEI. Here the CDR3 reads CASRGQGYSYEQYF. In DNA form, the CDR3 reads TGTGCCAGCAGGGGACAGGGCTACTCCTACGAGCAGTACTTC.

The chain carries TRBV9 and TRBJ2-2; weak D call: TRBD1 (5 bases). Per germline, CDR1 SGDLS and CDR2 YYNGEE. Trimming stripped 2 bases from V and 5 bases from J, with 10 bases between. The CDR3 spans 14 residues. CDR3 residues: CASSVVDRTGELFF. The CDR3 DNA follows: TGTGCCAGCAGCGTGGTTGACAGAACCGGGGAGCTGTTTTTT.

This clone was observed once. V usage is TRBV2 and J usage is TRBJ2-7, with D possibly matching TRBD1 (5 bases). Germline V CDR1 and CDR2: SNHLY, FYNNEI. The CDR3 spans 12 residues. Between the trimmed V and J ends, which lost 7 bases and 3 bases, there was a span of 10 bases. As DNA, the CDR3 is TGTGCCAGCAACCGGCAGGGCTACGAGCAGTACTTC. Protein product: CASNRQGYEQYF.

This clone was counted only a few times. CDR3 coding DNA: TGCGCCAGCAGCAAAACGGACGAGTACAATGAGCAGTTCTTC. Protein sequence: CASSKTDEYNEQFF. The rearrangement uses TRBV5-1 and TRBJ2-1; D is ambiguous. This CDR3 region has 14 residues. Trimming took off 4 bases at V and 4 bases at J, with 12 bases between the two ends. The germline gives CDR1 SGHRS, CDR2 YFSETQ.

The rearrangement uses TRBV27 and TRBJ1-3; a possible D gene is TRBD1 (5 bases). This CDR3 comprises 14 residues. Germline V lookup: CDR1 MNHEY, CDR2 SMNVEV (reference sequence). V was trimmed by 9 bases and J by 0 bases, leaving 12 bases between them. This chain's CDR3 is CASSRVSSGNTIYF. The CDR3 bases are TGTGCCAGTTCCAGGGTGAGCTCTGGAAACACCATATATTTT.

With regard to this clone: The identical CDR3 is also encoded by other nucleotide sequences in the sample. The rearrangement uses TRBV28 and TRBJ2-7, with a possible D match to TRBD2 (7 bases). CDR1 and CDR2 (germline): MDHEN, SYDVKM. Between the trimmed V and J ends, which lost 3 bases and 4 bases, there was a span of 13 bases. The CDR3 contains 14 residues. The CDR3 region has the DNA TGTGCCAGCAGTTTCGGGGGCGGGAGTTACGAGCAGTACTTC. Translation gives CASSFGGGSYEQYF.

V usage is TRBV7-2 and J usage is TRBJ1-1; no clear D. Germline V gene lookup returns CDR1 SGHTA and CDR2 FQGNSA. Trimming took off 1 base at V and 0 bases at J, with 9 bases between the two ends. The CDR3 sequence is 15 residues long. Here the CDR3 reads CASSLVSIMNTEAFF. The DNA for the CDR3 is TGTGCCAGCAGCTTAGTATCCATCATGAACACTGAAGCTTTCTTT. Based on the CDR3 plus reference TRBV7-2 and TRBJ1-1, the full variable domain is GAGVSQSPSNKVTEKGKDVELRCDPISGHTALYWYRQSLGQGLEFLIYFQGNSAPDKSGLPSDRFSAERTGGSVSTLTIQRTQQEDSAVYLCASSLVSIMNTEAFFGQGTRLTVV.

The chain carries TRBV7-9 and TRBJ1-1; 8 nucleotides agree with TRBD1. The CDR3 spans 16 residues. J was trimmed by 1 base and V by 6 bases; bases with no gene match: 10. The germline CDR1 and CDR2 sequences are SEHNR and FQNEAQ (reference sequence). The CDR3 sequence is CASRSGTGPSNTEAFF. The DNA of the CDR3 is TGTGCCAGCAGATCCGGGACAGGTCCTTCGAACACTGAAGCTTTCTTT. Looking up the rest from reference TRBV7-9 and TRBJ1-1 gives the full variable domain: DTGVSQNPRHKITKRGQNVTFRCDPISEHNRLYWYRQTLGQGPEFLTYFQNEAQLEKSRLLSDRFSAERPKGSFSTLEIQRTEQGDSAMYLCASRSGTGPSNTEAFFGQGTRLTVV.

CDR3 region: CASSELRVSGNTIYF. The CDR3 DNA reads as TGTGCCAGCAGTGAACTACGGGTATCTGGAAACACCATATATTTT. The rearrangement uses TRBV2 and TRBJ1-3, with D hard to call. Germline V CDR1 and CDR2: SNHLY, FYNNEI. The V gene lost 2 bases and the J gene lost 1 base, with 9 bases spanning the gap. The CDR3 contains 15 residues.

This clone was detected a few times. The genes are TRBV25-1 and TRBJ1-1; tentative D call: TRBD1 (6 bases). There are 14 residues in the CDR3. V dropped 5 bases and J dropped 4 bases, with 14 bases sitting between them. The germline CDR1 and CDR2 sequences are MGHDK and SYGVNS. The CDR3 sequence is CASSSTGLGTEAFF. In DNA form, the CDR3 reads TGTGCCAGCAGTTCCACAGGGCTTGGCACTGAAGCTTTCTTT.

V gene TRBV6-1 combines with J gene TRBJ1-5; 7 bases agree with TRBD1. CDR1 and CDR2 (germline): MNHNS, SASEGT. This CDR3 is built from 13 residues. The V segment lost 3 bases and the J segment 6 bases; nucleotides outside the gene matches: 2. The CDR3 coding sequence is TGTGCCAGCAGTGAGACAGGGAGTCAGCCCCAGCATTTT. Its protein is CASSETGSQPQHF.

J is TRBJ2-5 and V is TRBV6-5; possibly TRBD1 or TRBD2 for D (5 bases each). Germline V gene data show CDR1 as MNHEY and CDR2 as SVGAGI. V was shortened by 0 bases and J by 0 bases, with 11 bases between the two germline ends. CDR3 length: 16 residues. The CDR3 sequence: CASSYSARDHQETQYF. CDR3 DNA: TGTGCCAGCAGTTACTCGGCCCGGGACCACCAAGAGACCCAGTACTTC.

The rearrangement joins TRBV2 to TRBJ2-3; 9 positions agree with TRBD1. J was trimmed by 3 bases and V by 6 bases; bases with no gene match: 10. The CDR3 runs to 16 residues. From germline, CDR1 is SNHLY and CDR2 FYNNEI. This CDR3 reads CASRHRDRAPTDTQYF. The CDR3 DNA reads as TGTGCCAGCAGGCACCGGGACAGGGCACCAACAGATACGCAGTATTTT.

This clone was counted at least ten times. The gene calls are TRBV2 and TRBJ1-5, with 7 bases aligning to TRBD1. V trimming: 6 bases; J trimming: 9 bases; junction bases outside the gene matches: 8. The CDR3 is 13 residues long. Germline V lookup: CDR1 SNHLY, CDR2 FYNNEI. CDR3 DNA sequence: TGTGCCAGCAGGGAGGGGGCGCAACGGCCCCAGCATTTT. It specifies CASREGAQRPQHF.

Note on this clone: At the DNA level, this CDR3 is encoded by other sequences in the same sample as well. V is TRBV11-2 and J is TRBJ1-5; no clear D gene. The germline CDR1 and CDR2 sequences are SGHAT and FQNNGV. CDR3 size: 15 residues. V lost 0 bases, J lost 4 bases, and 10 bases lay in between. The CDR3 bases are TGTGCCAGCAGCTTAGACCAGGCCGCTAATCAGCCCCAGCATTTT. Protein product: CASSLDQAANQPQHF.

This chain uses TRBV4-2 with TRBJ2-3, with D unclear. CDR1 and CDR2 (germline): LGHNA, YNFKEQ. V was trimmed by 3 bases and J by 5 bases, leaving 3 bases between them. The CDR3 contains 11 residues. For the CDR3, the DNA is TGTGCCAGCAGCCAGGGAGATACGCAGTATTTT. It encodes CASSQGDTQYF.

DNA of the CDR3: TGCGCCAGCAGCGAGGGACAGCCGACCCTAGTAGAGACCCAGTACTTC. It yields the protein CASSEGQPTLVETQYF. J is TRBJ2-5 and V is TRBV5-1; 7 bases are a match to TRBD1. Trimming removed 4 bases from V and 4 bases from J; junction bases left unmatched: 13. This CDR3 has 16 amino acids. CDR1 is SGHRS, CDR2 YFSETQ, per germline.